This record concerns one T cell receptor (beta chain) sequence. These data are taken from a study of T cell changes during pregnancy in multiple sclerosis. The table came from immunoSEQ multiplex PCR; TCRdb's copy has only in-frame clones and leaves some out. The sample comprises about 50,000 clones, 85% to 95% of which are singletons, and around 5.9% rests with the top ten. Germline V gene data show CDR1 as MDHEN and CDR2 as SYDVKM. The CDR3 loop spans 14 amino acids. Trimming took off 6 bases at V and 4 bases at J, with 15 bases between the two ends. The TCR was taken from a female donor with multiple sclerosis, enrolled in a pregnancy study. This chain connects TRBV28 to TRBJ2-5, with TRBD1 as a possible D gene (5 bases). This specimen was CD8+ T cells from peripheral blood mononuclear cells, taken before pregnancy. The CDR3 DNA sequence: TGTGCCAGCAGCCAGCCAAGGGGTCGAGAGACCCAGTACTTC. Amino acid sequence: CASSQPRGRETQYF.